The TCR beta chain described here comes from a study of T cells in Graves' hyperthyroidism and ophthalmopathy. The source material, RNA transcripts, was used to amplify TCR beta CDR3 regions. The HTBI set primed first-round TCR CDR3 RT-PCR. TCRdb independently ran MiXCR on the multiplex PCR reads; one entry per CDR3 protein. Here the sample spans around 600,000 distinct CDR3 sequences, 15% to 19% being singletons. This clonotype showed up just a few times. J was trimmed by 3 bases and V by 5 bases; bases with no gene match: 3. The CDR3 has 13 amino acids. In germline, CDR1 is MNHEY, CDR2 SMNVEV (reference sequence).

The clonotype originates from a young woman with Graves' hyperthyroidism. The chain recombines TRBV27 with TRBJ2-5, with 7 bases fitting TRBD2. The sample taken for sequencing was blood. The CDR3 DNA reads as TGTGCCAGCAGTCCAGCGGGAAAAGAGACCCAGTACTTC. This sequence encodes CASSPAGKETQYF.